A selection of T cell receptor beta chains follows, all from one sample in a study of blood T cell repertoires in COVID-19. Assay: immunoSEQ multiplex PCR; the TCRdb copy retains only in-frame clones and omits some. The table shows approximately 89,000 clones, with 65% to 85% occurring only once. Source material: peripheral blood. The origin of the receptors is a man between 65 and 85 years old with COVID-19, enrolled during active disease. CDR3s include the opening cysteine and the closing phenylalanine or tryptophan. The D gene is left open where the match is weak. For some rows the clone size is stated as once, few or many, or as a class when expanded; others skip it.

clone_size	v_call	j_call	d_call	cdr3_length	cdr3_aa	cdr3_nt
NA	TRBV6-1	TRBJ2-3	TRBD2	18	CASSKAGSGRPLRDTQYF	TGTGCCAGCAGTAAAGCGGGGAGCGGGAGGCCACTCAGAGATACGCAGTATTTT
NA	TRBV11-2	TRBJ1-1	NA	13	CASSHRTVVDAFF	TGTGCCAGCAGCCATCGGACAGTTGTGGATGCTTTCTTT
NA	TRBV12-3/TRBV12-4	TRBJ1-1	NA	13	CASSRPGPQRAFF	TGTGCCAGCAGCAGACCGGGCCCCCAGCGGGCTTTCTTT
NA	TRBV7-2	TRBJ2-1	TRBD2	16	CASSWGSGSSYNEQFF	TGTGCCAGCAGCTGGGGTAGCGGGAGCTCCTACAATGAGCAGTTCTTC
NA	TRBV10-2	TRBJ1-2	TRBD1	12	CASSGRQGGYTF	TGCGCCAGCAGTGGAAGACAGGGTGGCTACACCTTC
NA	TRBV19	TRBJ2-7	NA	13	CASSSGEYHEQYF	TGTGCCAGTAGCTCAGGGGAGTATCATGAGCAGTACTTC
NA	TRBV28	TRBJ2-1	NA	12	CASSAGHNEQFF	TGTGCCAGCAGTGCGGGGCACAATGAGCAGTTCTTC
NA	TRBV11-3	TRBJ1-2	NA	13	CASSSREGYGYTF	TGTGCCAGCAGCTCGAGGGAAGGGTATGGCTACACCTTC
NA	TRBV18	TRBJ2-7	TRBD1	17	CASSPLRGQGVYSEQYF	TGTGCCAGCTCACCTCTCCGTGGACAGGGAGTATACAGCGAGCAGTACTTC
NA	TRBV5-1	TRBJ1-4	NA	12	CASSLAGEKLFF	TGCGCCAGCAGCTTGGCGGGTGAAAAACTGTTTTTT
NA	TRBV25-1	TRBJ2-3	TRBD2	18	CASSEGGSRLHFTDTQYF	TGTGCCAGCAGTGAGGGCGGGAGTCGGCTACATTTCACAGATACGCAGTATTTT
NA	TRBV7-2	TRBJ1-2	TRBD1	16	CASSPRTGSDEGGYTF	TGTGCCAGCAGCCCTCGGACAGGGTCTGACGAAGGGGGCTACACCTTC
many	TRBV7-2	TRBJ1-2	NA	16	CASVPSPQTGSYGYTF	TGTGCCAGCGTACCTAGTCCTCAGACAGGATCCTATGGCTACACCTTC
NA	TRBV19	TRBJ2-7	TRBD2	15	CASSPSGRANYEQYF	TGTGCCAGTAGTCCCAGCGGGAGGGCCAACTACGAGCAGTACTTC
NA	TRBV6-2/TRBV6-3	TRBJ2-7	TRBD1	13	CASSYSLRQGVGF	TGTGCCAGCAGTTACTCGCTCCGACAGGGGGTCGGATTC
once	TRBV5-5	TRBJ2-5	NA	14	CASSLAQIQETQYF	TGTGCCAGCAGCTTGGCTCAGATCCAAGAGACCCAGTACTTC
NA	TRBV10-3	TRBJ2-5	NA	16	CAISESSRGGGETQYF	TGTGCCATCAGCGAGTCCTCGCGGGGTGGGGGAGAGACCCAGTACTTC
NA	TRBV9	TRBJ1-1	NA	14	CASSVGPGGEVAFF	TGTGCCAGCAGCGTAGGGCCCGGAGGGGAGGTAGCTTTCTTT
NA	TRBV19	TRBJ1-1	NA	13	CASSSQTRAEAFF	TGTGCCAGCTCCTCCCAAACGAGGGCTGAAGCTTTCTTT
NA	TRBV11-2	TRBJ2-7	TRBD2	14	CASSPSGSRYEQYF	TGTGCCAGCAGCCCTAGCGGGAGCCGCTACGAGCAGTACTTC
NA	TRBV10-3	TRBJ2-3	TRBD2	18	CAISDAPGLAGSTDTQYF	TGTGCCATCAGTGATGCCCCTGGACTAGCGGGAAGCACAGATACGCAGTATTTT
NA	TRBV5-1	TRBJ2-1	TRBD1	17	CASSLTTGEAVYNEQFF	TGCGCCAGCAGCTTGACGACAGGGGAGGCTGTCTACAATGAGCAGTTCTTC
NA	TRBV9	TRBJ2-2	TRBD2	15	CASSVLAGGAGELFF	TGTGCCAGCAGCGTTCTAGCGGGAGGGGCCGGGGAGCTGTTTTTT
NA	TRBV13	TRBJ2-1	NA	16	CASANAQERPYNEQFF	TGTGCCAGCGCCAACGCACAGGAAAGGCCCTACAATGAGCAGTTCTTC
NA	TRBV9	TRBJ2-1	NA	14	CASSVDQGPNEQFF	TGTGCCAGCAGCGTAGATCAGGGGCCCAATGAGCAGTTCTTC
few	TRBV6-2/TRBV6-3	TRBJ2-2	NA	15	CASSRLRPNTGELFF	TGTGCCAGCAGCCGACTTCGACCCAACACCGGGGAGCTGTTTTTT
few	TRBV7-6	TRBJ2-7	NA	15	CASSPPPGNSYEQYF	TGTGCCAGCAGCCCCCCGCCGGGGAACTCCTACGAGCAGTACTTC
few	TRBV28	TRBJ2-7	NA	17	CASSPPLAGVPTYEQYF	TGTGCCAGCAGTCCGCCCCTAGCTGGCGTACCCACCTACGAGCAGTACTTC
NA	TRBV5-6	TRBJ1-2	TRBD1	15	CASSKRGRGDYGYTF	TGTGCCAGCAGCAAGAGGGGCAGGGGGGACTATGGCTACACCTTC
NA	TRBV14	TRBJ2-4	TRBD2	14	CASSPLGGGNIQYF	TGTGCCAGCAGCCCTTTGGGGGGGGGAAACATTCAGTACTTC
NA	TRBV11-3	TRBJ2-1	NA	15	CASSPWGDPYNEQFF	TGTGCCAGCAGCCCTTGGGGGGACCCGTACAATGAGCAGTTCTTC
NA	TRBV5-8	TRBJ1-4	NA	16	CASSLGGQGSNEKLFF	TGTGCCAGCAGCTTGGGCGGCCAGGGATCAAATGAAAAACTGTTTTTT
NA	TRBV6-2/TRBV6-3	TRBJ2-1	NA	15	CASSGGGAGYNEQFF	TGTGCCAGCAGTGGAGGAGGGGCGGGGTACAATGAGCAGTTCTTC
once	TRBV6-7	TRBJ1-1	TRBD1	16	CASSSGQGLLNTEAFF	TGTGCCAGCAGTTCCGGACAGGGACTTTTGAACACTGAAGCTTTCTTT
NA	TRBV24-1	TRBJ2-5	NA	14	CATSVPGVVETQYF	NA
NA	TRBV28	TRBJ2-7	NA	15	CASSLSGGPHDEQYF	TGTGCCAGCAGCCTTAGCGGCGGGCCTCATGACGAGCAGTACTTC
NA	TRBV5-5	TRBJ2-6	NA	17	CASSSTGYYSGANVLTF	TGTGCCAGCAGCTCTACAGGGTATTACTCTGGGGCCAACGTCCTGACTTTC
few	TRBV5-1	TRBJ2-2	TRBD2	15	CASSGGTTNTGELFF	TGCGCCAGCAGTGGCGGGACTACAAACACCGGGGAGCTGTTTTTT
NA	TRBV7-9	TRBJ2-5	TRBD2	17	CASSLASPSGVKETQYF	TGTGCCAGCAGCTTAGCGTCTCCTAGCGGAGTGAAAGAGACCCAGTACTTC
NA	TRBV9	TRBJ1-3	NA	17	CASSPTGTPTSGNTIYF	TGTGCCAGCAGCCCGACCGGGACACCGACCTCTGGAAACACCATATATTTT
many	TRBV24-1	TRBJ2-1	TRBD2	16	CATSDQNAGGSDEQFF	TGTGCCACCAGTGACCAGAACGCGGGGGGATCGGATGAGCAGTTCTTC
NA	TRBV6-6	TRBJ1-5	NA	14	CASSYGGADQPQHF	TGTGCCAGCAGTTACGGCGGGGCCGATCAGCCCCAGCATTTT
NA	TRBV4-3	TRBJ2-1	TRBD2	14	CASSQTGTSGRRFF	TGCGCCAGCAGCCAGACCGGGACTAGCGGGAGGCGGTTCTTC
NA	TRBV28	TRBJ1-4	TRBD1	14	CASNNGQGGEKLFF	TGTGCCAGCAATAACGGACAGGGGGGCGAAAAACTGTTTTTT
NA	TRBV27	TRBJ2-2	NA	15	CASSFGWANTGELFF	TGTGCCAGCAGTTTCGGGTGGGCGAACACCGGGGAGCTGTTTTTT
NA	TRBV6-5	TRBJ2-7	TRBD1	14	CASKRETGNYEQYF	TGTGCCAGCAAACGCGAGACAGGGAACTACGAGCAGTACTTC
few	TRBV11-3	TRBJ2-5	NA	12	CASSSVAATQYF	TGTGCCAGCAGCTCCGTTGCGGCGACCCAGTACTTC
NA	TRBV27	TRBJ2-2	TRBD2	15	CASSLTGTRTGELFF	TGTGCCAGCAGTCTTACCGGGACTAGGACCGGGGAGCTGTTTTTT
once	TRBV7-9	TRBJ1-5	NA	17	CASSPIRGAGRNQPQHF	TGTGCCAGCAGTCCCATCCGAGGCGCTGGCCGCAATCAGCCCCAGCATTTT
NA	TRBV7-9	TRBJ1-1	NA	15	CASSFPEGGRAEAFF	TGTGCCAGCAGCTTCCCCGAGGGGGGGAGAGCTGAAGCTTTCTTT
NA	TRBV6-5	TRBJ2-7	TRBD1	15	CASSSLDRAGYEQYF	TGTGCCAGCAGTTCACTGGACAGGGCAGGCTACGAGCAGTACTTC
NA	TRBV7-6	TRBJ2-1	NA	13	CASSPGGYNEQFF	TGTGCCAGCAGCCCCGGCGGCTACAATGAGCAGTTCTTC
few	TRBV4-2	TRBJ1-6	NA	17	CASSQDSTGSIYSPLHF	TGTGCCAGCAGCCAAGACTCGACAGGCTCCATCTATTCACCCCTCCACTTT
NA	TRBV7-6	TRBJ2-5	NA	15	CASSLNSRGSETQYF	TGTGCCAGCAGCTTAAACTCTCGGGGGTCAGAGACCCAGTACTTC
NA	TRBV7-9	TRBJ2-5	NA	17	CASSHPPSASWWETQYF	TGTGCCAGCAGTCATCCCCCCTCAGCGTCCTGGTGGGAGACCCAGTACTTC